The 29 T cell receptor beta chains presented below share a single source sample, sequenced in a study of human T cells and chemical hapten exposure. Time point indicated: patch test 1, 2 weeks after DPC sensitization. The treatment was: therapeutic diphenylcyclopropenone sensitization with weekly scalp DPC. Unfractionated whole blood yielded total RNA. TCRdb fed the RACE reads into MiXCR, producing one record per CDR3 protein. The table includes some 38,000 distinct CDR3 sequences, around 6.4% detected once. Sequenced material: whole blood, taken in connection with sensitization to the hapten diphenylcyclopropenone (DPC). The receptors were gathered from a woman in her 30s with alopecia areata. Some clones in this sample may be carry-over from other donors' samples.

This clonotype was picked up many times. V is TRBV4-2 and J is TRBJ1-3; D remains ambiguous. Per germline, CDR1 LGHNA and CDR2 YNFKEQ. The CDR3 length is 17 residues. Deletions cut 1 base from V and 1 base from J, with 14 bases between. The CDR3 DNA reads as TGTGCCAGCAGCCAAGCGGTAGGGTGGAGTTCTGGAAACACCATATATTTT. Protein product: CASSQAVGWSSGNTIYF.

There are many counts of this clonotype. The genes are TRBV6-1 and TRBJ1-5; 7 nucleotides agree with TRBD1. The germline V gene encodes CDR1 MNHNS and CDR2 SASEGT. V was clipped by 7 bases and J by 4 bases; unmatched bases: 4. The CDR3 is 13 amino acids. The CDR3 loop reads CASTGTANQPQHF. CDR3 DNA sequence: TGTGCCAGCACTGGGACAGCAAATCAGCCCCAGCATTTT.

This clonotype was observed at least ten times. The V gene is TRBV29-1, the J gene TRBJ1-5; D remains unclear. Deletions cut 1 base from V and 5 bases from J, with 6 bases between. CDR1 and CDR2 (germline): SQVTM, ANQGSEA. There are 12 residues in the CDR3. CDR3 region: CSVEAEDQPQHF. CDR3 coding DNA: TGCAGCGTTGAAGCCGAAGATCAGCCCCAGCATTTT.

This clonotype was detected only a few times. The chain employs TRBV12-3 or TRBV12-4 and TRBJ2-1, with D tentatively TRBD1 (6 bases). V was shortened by 7 bases and J by 5 bases, with 15 bases between the two germline ends. The length of the CDR3 is 14 residues. In DNA form, the CDR3 reads TGTGCCAGCACCCGAGGCCAGGGGAACAATGAGCAGTTCTTC. Translation: CASTRGQGNNEQFF.

This sequence joins TRBV5-1 and TRBJ2-5; no clear D. Germline CDR1 and CDR2: SGHRS and YFSETQ. The CDR3 is made up of 14 amino acids. V lost 3 bases to trimming and J lost 1 base, with 10 bases between them. In nucleotides, the CDR3 is TGCGCCAGCAGCTCCTCTGTGTCCCAAGAGACCCAGTACTTC. Amino acid sequence: CASSSSVSQETQYF.

In its sample, this clonotype was seen many times. The chain couples TRBV4-3 to TRBJ2-3; 15 positions agree with TRBD2. Unmatched junction bases numbered 4, after V lost 5 bases and J lost 1 base. Germline-derived CDR1 and CDR2 are LGHNA and YSLEER. The CDR3 extends over 17 amino acids. The CDR3 nucleotides read TGCGCCAGCAGCTCCCGGACTAGCGGGGGGGGCACAGATACGCAGTATTTT. This translates into CASSSRTSGGGTDTQYF.

In this sample, this clonotype turned up a few times. This chain links TRBV5-1 with TRBJ2-1; 9 nucleotides match TRBD2. This CDR3 region has 15 residues. Germline values: CDR1 SGHRS, CDR2 YFSETQ. The trim removed 0 bases at V and 5 bases at J, leaving 3 bases unmatched. CDR3 nucleotides: TGCGCCAGCAGCTTGGGGGCGGGGGGGCACAATGAGCAGTTCTTC. This translates into CASSLGAGGHNEQFF.

This clonotype was detected ten times or more. V usage is TRBV6-2 or TRBV6-3 and J usage is TRBJ2-7, with 8 bases fitting TRBD1. CDR1 is MNHEY and CDR2 is SVGEGT in the germline V gene. This CDR3 region has 15 residues. Trimming took 5 bases from V and 3 from J; bases not matched to a gene: 9. The CDR3 DNA reads TGTGCCAGCAGTAGTCCCCCCAGGGGGCTCTACGAGCAGTACTTC. Translating gives CASSSPPRGLYEQYF.

The V gene is TRBV14, the J gene TRBJ1-4; 7 positions agree with TRBD1. This CDR3 comprises 14 residues. Trimming removed 4 bases from V and 7 bases from J; junction bases left unmatched: 6. CDR1 and CDR2 (germline): SGHDN, FVKESK. CDR3 bases: TGTGCCAGCAGCCGACAGGGCGGTCGTGAAAAACTGTTTTTT. It specifies CASSRQGGREKLFF.

This clonotype occurred many times. The rearrangement joins TRBV6-5 to TRBJ2-7; 8 nucleotides align to TRBD1. The V gene end was trimmed by 5 bases and the J gene end by 7 bases; junction bases not matched to a gene: 7. The CDR3 is made up of 13 amino acids. Germline loops: CDR1 MNHEY, CDR2 SVGAGI. CDR3 coding DNA: TGTGCCAGCAGTCACAGGACAGGGTTGGAGCAGTACTTC. Translation: CASSHRTGLEQYF.

The table lists this clonotype with a few counts. The V gene is TRBV12-3 or TRBV12-4, the J gene TRBJ2-7; no definite D call. The CDR3 is 12 amino acids. Trimming left V 1 base short and J 6 bases short, with 7 bases between. The DNA of the CDR3 is TGTGCCAGCAGTTTAGGGGGTACCGAGCAGTACTTC. As protein: CASSLGGTEQYF.

This clonotype was seen a handful of times. The V gene is TRBV25-1, the J gene TRBJ1-1; D is possibly TRBD1 (5 bases). V was trimmed by 6 bases and J by 5 bases, leaving 16 bases between them. The CDR3 runs 14 residues. Germline assignment: CDR1 MGHDK and CDR2 SYGVNS. The DNA of the CDR3 is TGTGCCAGCAGCCCCCAGGGCCTGGGGACTGAAGCTTTCTTT. This translates into CASSPQGLGTEAFF.

This clonotype has at least ten counts. CDR3 amino acids: CASNQDGKNTEAFF. The CDR3, as DNA: TGTGCCAGCAACCAGGACGGGAAGAACACTGAAGCTTTCTTT. The gene calls are TRBV12-3 or TRBV12-4 and TRBJ1-1; unclear D gene. V shed 7 bases and J shed 1 base, with 13 bases lying between them. CDR3 length: 14 amino acids.

The chain carries TRBV18 and TRBJ1-1; possible D gene TRBD1, 6 bases. Germline V lookup: CDR1 KGHSH, CDR2 LQKENI. The length of the CDR3 is 13 residues. Trimming cost V 11 bases and J 0 bases, with 13 bases left between them. Written as DNA, the CDR3 is TGTGCCTGTGCCGGGGGGCTGAACACTGAAGCTTTCTTT. It is translated as CACAGGLNTEAFF.

This clonotype has more than one count but fewer than ten. The chain recombines TRBV4-3 with TRBJ2-1; D gene uncertain. Trimming cost V 2 bases and J 8 bases, with 7 bases left between them. CDR1 and CDR2 (germline): LGHNA, YSLEER. This CDR3 contains 12 residues. The CDR3 bases are TGCGCCAGCAGCCAAAGTTGGGATGAGCAGTTCTTC. Translated, it gives CASSQSWDEQFF.

There are many counts of this clonotype. The J gene is TRBJ2-7, the V gene TRBV12-3 or TRBV12-4; the D is unclear. The CDR3 runs 11 residues. V gave up 3 bases and J gave up 4 bases, with 4 bases separating them. The CDR3 DNA sequence: TGTGCCAGCAGTTTTGGGTACGAGCAGTACTTC. Translation gives CASSFGYEQYF.

This clonotype was detected a few times. V is TRBV4-1 and J is TRBJ1-5, with TRBD1 matching over 9 bases. CDR1 MGHRA and CDR2 YSYEKL come from the germline V gene. With 0 bases clipped from V and 1 base from J, the junction kept 4 bases outside the gene matches. The CDR3 is 17 amino acids. The CDR3 DNA reads as TGCGCCAGCAGCCAAGATCGACAGGGGGGGAGCAATCAGCCCCAGCATTTT. Amino acids: CASSQDRQGGSNQPQHF.

This clonotype was counted only a few times. The rearrangement links TRBV4-1 to TRBJ2-6; D unresolved. Trimming took off 1 base at V and 0 bases at J, with 10 bases between the two ends. Germline CDR1 reads MGHRA; CDR2 reads YSYEKL. The CDR3 has 17 amino acids. Written as DNA, the CDR3 is TGCGCCAGCAGCCAAGCTGCAGGAAGCTCTGGGGCCAACGTCCTGACTTTC. Its translation: CASSQAAGSSGANVLTF.

This clonotype was recorded at least ten times. The chain uses TRBV4-1 and TRBJ1-1; 7 nucleotides align to TRBD1. The CDR3 runs 17 residues. Germline lookup yields CDR1 MGHRA and CDR2 YSYEKL. V trimming: 2 bases; J trimming: 4 bases; junction bases outside the gene matches: 13. The DNA of the CDR3 is TGCGCCAGCAGCCAAAAACGCCCCGGAACAGGGGTCACTGAAGCTTTCTTT. Protein: CASSQKRPGTGVTEAFF.

This clonotype was detected a few times. The V and J genes are TRBV6-6 and TRBJ2-2; 9 nucleotides align to TRBD2. V was clipped by 6 bases and J by 5 bases; unmatched bases: 7. This CDR3 has 15 residues. CDR1 is MNHNY and CDR2 is SVGAGI in the germline V gene (reference sequence). The CDR3 sequence is CASSPRSGGTGELFF. The CDR3 DNA is TGTGCCAGCAGCCCCCGTAGCGGGGGTACCGGGGAGCTGTTTTTT.

This clonotype has just one count. A much more abundant neighbour one base away suggests this may be a read error. Because it lacks the conserved phenylalanine or tryptophan at the end, this CDR3 is likely a read error. V gene TRBV12-3 or TRBV12-4 combines with J gene TRBJ1-1, with D possibly TRBD1 on 5 matching bases. The CDR3 covers 13 residues. The ends were cut back, 6 bases at V and 3 bases at J, with 11 bases in the middle. The CDR3 loop is CASSLKGDTEAFL. The CDR3 nucleotides are TGTGCCAGCAGCCTCAAAGGGGACACTGAAGCTTTCCTT.

This clonotype was detected a few times. A read error may produce the germline difference seen at one junction end. The chain links TRBV7-2 to TRBJ2-3; D is uncertain. The germline gives CDR1 SGHTA, CDR2 FQGNSA. This CDR3 is 14 amino acids long. The CDR3 loop reads CASRLAWGTDTQYF. The DNA for the CDR3 is TGTGCCAGCAGGTTAGCCTGGGGCACAGATACGCAGTATTTT.

This clonotype was counted at least ten times. Here the CDR3 reads CASSQEWIGATGHEKLFF. The CDR3 region has the DNA TGCGCCAGCAGCCAAGAGTGGATTGGGGCGACAGGCCATGAAAAACTGTTTTTT. This chain uses TRBV4-3 with TRBJ1-4, with D perhaps matching TRBD1 (6 bases). With 0 bases removed from V and 6 bases from J, the gap between germline ends came to 20 bases. There are 18 residues in the CDR3. The germline V gene encodes CDR1 LGHNA and CDR2 YSLEER.

This clonotype was counted ten times or more. This sequence joins TRBV5-1 and TRBJ2-1; unclear D gene. This CDR3 region has 14 residues. Trimming removed 0 bases at V and 3 bases at J, with 7 bases between. Germline V lookup: CDR1 SGHRS, CDR2 YFSETQ. Here the CDR3 DNA reads TGCGCCAGCAGCTTGGAATCTGACTACAATGAGCAGTTCTTC. The encoded protein is CASSLESDYNEQFF.

In regard to this clonotype: A single base separates this from a much larger clone, so it may be a read error. V gene TRBV7-2 combines with J gene TRBJ1-6, with D perhaps matching TRBD1 (5 bases). This CDR3 has 15 amino acids. CDR1 SGHTA and CDR2 FQGNSA come from the germline V gene. Written as DNA, the CDR3 is TGTGCCAGCAGATTAGGGACGATACTGGGCTCACCCCTCCACTTT. This gives the protein CASRLGTILGSPLHF.

This clonotype was seen a handful of times. The J gene is TRBJ1-6, the V gene TRBV5-1; the D gene is possibly TRBD1 (5 bases). Germline lookup yields CDR1 SGHRS and CDR2 YFSETQ. The CDR3 has 15 residues. V was clipped by 0 bases and J by 9 bases, with 13 bases between them. CDR3 nucleotide sequence: TGCGCCAGCAGCTTGGTGGGGGAAGGTGGTTCACCCCTCCACTTT. Translation: CASSLVGEGGSPLHF.

This chain connects TRBV6-2 or TRBV6-3 to TRBJ1-5, with 7 bases identical to TRBD1. Trimming at V came to 5 bases and at J to 2 bases, leaving 6 bases not matched to a gene. The CDR3 sequence is 15 residues long. From germline, CDR1 is MNHEY and CDR2 SVGEGT. CDR3 sequence (DNA): TGTGCCAGCAGTCTTAATACAGGGGGCAATCAGCCCCAGCATTTT. Protein sequence: CASSLNTGGNQPQHF.

Ten or more counts support this clonotype. The chain employs TRBV12-3 or TRBV12-4 and TRBJ2-7, with 9 bases matching TRBD1. Germline trimming cut 6 bases from V and 6 bases from J; bases unmatched to any gene: 12. This CDR3 is 15 amino acids long. This chain's CDR3 is CASSHTGTGSREQYF. The CDR3 coding sequence is TGTGCCAGCAGCCACACCGGGACAGGGTCCCGCGAGCAGTACTTC.

This clonotype has only one observation. Being one base from a much bigger clone, this may be a read error. The chain has TRBV3-1 and TRBJ2-4; D assignment may be TRBD1 or TRBD2 (5 bases each). The V gene's germline CDR1 is LGHDT and CDR2 YNNKEL (reference sequence). The CDR3 spans 14 residues. CDR3: CSSGPTVPKNIQYF. In DNA form, the CDR3 reads TGTTCCAGCGGCCCGACAGTCCCCAAAAACATTCAGTACTTC.